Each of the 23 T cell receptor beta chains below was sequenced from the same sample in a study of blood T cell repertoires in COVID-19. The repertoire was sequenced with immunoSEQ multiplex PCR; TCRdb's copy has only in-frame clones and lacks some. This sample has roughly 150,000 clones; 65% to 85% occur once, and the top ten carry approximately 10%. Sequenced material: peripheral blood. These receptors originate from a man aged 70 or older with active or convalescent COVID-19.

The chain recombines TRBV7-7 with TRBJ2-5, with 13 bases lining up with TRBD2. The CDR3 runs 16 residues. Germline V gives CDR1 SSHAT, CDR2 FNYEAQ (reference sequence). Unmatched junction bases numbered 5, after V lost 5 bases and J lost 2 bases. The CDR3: CASSRTSGGSQETQYF. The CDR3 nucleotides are TGTGCCAGCAGCCGGACTAGCGGGGGTTCTCAAGAGACCCAGTACTTC.

The CDR3 loop reads CASSPPTSGTGELFF. Written as DNA, the CDR3 is TGTGCCAGCAGCCCACCGACTAGCGGGACCGGGGAGCTGTTTTTT. V gene TRBV3-1 (or the pseudogene TRBV3-2) combines with J gene TRBJ2-2, with 10 positions matching TRBD2. The CDR3 covers 15 residues. V dropped 4 bases and J dropped 5; count of bases not matched to a gene: 4. In germline, CDR1 is LGHDT, CDR2 YNNKEL (reference sequence).

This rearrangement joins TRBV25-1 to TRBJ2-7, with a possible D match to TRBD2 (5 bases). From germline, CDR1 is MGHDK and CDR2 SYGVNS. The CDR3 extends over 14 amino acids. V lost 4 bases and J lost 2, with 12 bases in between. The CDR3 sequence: CASSGINGAYEQYF. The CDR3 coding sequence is TGTGCCAGCAGTGGGATTAACGGGGCCTACGAGCAGTACTTC.

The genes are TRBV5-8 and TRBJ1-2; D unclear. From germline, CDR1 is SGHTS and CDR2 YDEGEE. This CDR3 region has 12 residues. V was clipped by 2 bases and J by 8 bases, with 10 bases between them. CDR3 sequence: CASSLRPRGYTF. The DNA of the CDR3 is TGTGCCAGCAGCTTACGCCCGCGGGGCTACACCTTC.

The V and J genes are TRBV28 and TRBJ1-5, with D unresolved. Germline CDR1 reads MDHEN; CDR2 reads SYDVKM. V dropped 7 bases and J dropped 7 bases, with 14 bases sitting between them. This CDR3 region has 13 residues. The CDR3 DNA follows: TGTGCCAGCAATCTACCTAATGAGCAGCCCCAGCATTTT. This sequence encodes CASNLPNEQPQHF.

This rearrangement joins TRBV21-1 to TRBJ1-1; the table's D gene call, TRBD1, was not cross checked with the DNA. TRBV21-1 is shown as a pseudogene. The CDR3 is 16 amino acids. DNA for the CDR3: TGTGCCAGCAGCGACTCCGGGGGACAGGGTAGACGGGTAGCTTTCTTT. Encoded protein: CASSDSGGQGRRVAFF.

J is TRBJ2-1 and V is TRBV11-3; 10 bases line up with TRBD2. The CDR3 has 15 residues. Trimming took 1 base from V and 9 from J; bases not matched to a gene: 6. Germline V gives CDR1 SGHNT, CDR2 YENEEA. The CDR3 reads CASSLAGTSDGEQFF. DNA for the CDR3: TGTGCCAGCAGCTTAGCGGGGACTAGCGATGGTGAGCAGTTCTTC.

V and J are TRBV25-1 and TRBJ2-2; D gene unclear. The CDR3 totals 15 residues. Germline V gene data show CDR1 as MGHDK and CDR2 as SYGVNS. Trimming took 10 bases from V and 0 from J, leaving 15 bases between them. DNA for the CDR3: TGTGCCACCCTAAGCACAGTTTCGAACACCGGGGAGCTGTTTTTT. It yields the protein CATLSTVSNTGELFF.

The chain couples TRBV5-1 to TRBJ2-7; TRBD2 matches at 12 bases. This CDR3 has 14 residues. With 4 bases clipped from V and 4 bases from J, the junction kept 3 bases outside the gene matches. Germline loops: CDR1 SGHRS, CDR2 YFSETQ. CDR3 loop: CASSPTSGSYEQYF. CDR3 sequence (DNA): TGCGCCAGCAGCCCGACTAGCGGGAGTTACGAGCAGTACTTC.

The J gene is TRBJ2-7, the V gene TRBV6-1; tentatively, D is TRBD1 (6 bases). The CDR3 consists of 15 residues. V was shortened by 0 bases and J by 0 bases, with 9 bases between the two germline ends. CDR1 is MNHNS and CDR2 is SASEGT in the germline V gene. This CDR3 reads CASSEAQGISYEQYF. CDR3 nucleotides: TGTGCCAGCAGTGAAGCACAGGGAATCTCCTACGAGCAGTACTTC.

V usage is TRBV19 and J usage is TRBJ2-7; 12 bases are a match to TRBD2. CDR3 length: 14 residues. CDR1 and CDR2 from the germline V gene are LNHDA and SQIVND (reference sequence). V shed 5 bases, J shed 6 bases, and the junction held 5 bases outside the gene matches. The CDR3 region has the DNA TGTGCCAGTAGTCTAGCGGGAGGGCCCGGCGAGCAGTACTTC. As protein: CASSLAGGPGEQYF.

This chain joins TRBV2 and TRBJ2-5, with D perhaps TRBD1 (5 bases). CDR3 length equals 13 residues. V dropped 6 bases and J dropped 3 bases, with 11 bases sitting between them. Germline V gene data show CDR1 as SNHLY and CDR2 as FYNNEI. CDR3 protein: CASSPQGEETQYF. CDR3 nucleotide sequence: TGTGCCAGCAGCCCCCAGGGTGAAGAGACCCAGTACTTC.

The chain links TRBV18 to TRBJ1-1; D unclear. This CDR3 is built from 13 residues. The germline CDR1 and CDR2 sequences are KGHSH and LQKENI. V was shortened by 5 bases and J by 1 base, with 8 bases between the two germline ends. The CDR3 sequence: CASSVEGNTEAFF. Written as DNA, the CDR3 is TGTGCCAGCTCAGTTGAGGGGAACACTGAAGCTTTCTTT.

The CDR3 DNA reads TGTGCCAGCAGCCCAGGAACCACTAATGAAAAACTGTTTTTT. It is translated as CASSPGTTNEKLFF. The chain combines TRBV2 with TRBJ1-4; D gene uncertain. The length of the CDR3 is 14 residues. Trimming left V 6 bases short and J 2 bases short, with 10 bases between. CDR1 and CDR2 (germline): SNHLY, FYNNEI. The whole variable domain, remainder taken from reference TRBV2 and TRBJ1-4, is EPEVTQTPSHQVTQMGQEVILRCVPISNHLYFYWYRQILGQKVEFLVSFYNNEISEKSEIFDDQFSVERPDGSNFTLKIRSTKLEDSAMYFCASSPGTTNEKLFFGSGTQLSVL.

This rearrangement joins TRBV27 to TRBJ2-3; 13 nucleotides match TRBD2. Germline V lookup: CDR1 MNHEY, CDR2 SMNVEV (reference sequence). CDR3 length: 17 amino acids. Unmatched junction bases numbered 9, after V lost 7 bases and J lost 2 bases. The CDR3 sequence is CASTSGLAGIYTDTQYF. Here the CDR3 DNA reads TGTGCCAGCACCTCGGGACTAGCGGGAATCTACACAGATACGCAGTATTTT.

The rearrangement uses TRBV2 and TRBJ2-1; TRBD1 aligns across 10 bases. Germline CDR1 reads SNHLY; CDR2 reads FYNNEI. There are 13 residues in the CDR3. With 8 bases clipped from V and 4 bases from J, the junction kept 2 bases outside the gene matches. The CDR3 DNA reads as TGTGCCAGCGGGGGACAGGGGTACAATGAGCAGTTCTTC. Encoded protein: CASGGQGYNEQFF.

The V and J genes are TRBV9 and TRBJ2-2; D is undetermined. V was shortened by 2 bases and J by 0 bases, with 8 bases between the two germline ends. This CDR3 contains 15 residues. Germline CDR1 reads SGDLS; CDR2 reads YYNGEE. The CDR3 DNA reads TGTGCCAGCAGCGTCAGGTCGACGAACACCGGGGAGCTGTTTTTT. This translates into CASSVRSTNTGELFF.

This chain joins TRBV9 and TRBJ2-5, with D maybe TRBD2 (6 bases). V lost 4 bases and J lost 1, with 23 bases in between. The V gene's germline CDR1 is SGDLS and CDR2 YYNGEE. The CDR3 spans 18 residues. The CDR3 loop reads CASSLSGGQGSFQETQYF. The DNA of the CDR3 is TGTGCCAGCAGCCTTTCAGGAGGGCAGGGATCTTTCCAAGAGACCCAGTACTTC.

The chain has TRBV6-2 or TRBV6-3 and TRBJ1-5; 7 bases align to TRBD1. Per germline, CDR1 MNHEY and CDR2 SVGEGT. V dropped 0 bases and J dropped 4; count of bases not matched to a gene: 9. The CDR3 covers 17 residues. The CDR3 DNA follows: TGTGCCAGCAGTTACTCGCTTACGACAGGGATGAATCAGCCCCAGCATTTT. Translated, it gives CASSYSLTTGMNQPQHF.

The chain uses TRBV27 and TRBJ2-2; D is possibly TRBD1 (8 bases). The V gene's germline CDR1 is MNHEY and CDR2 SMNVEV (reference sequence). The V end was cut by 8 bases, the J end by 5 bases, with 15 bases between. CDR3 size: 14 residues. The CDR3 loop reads CASYDRGGTGELFF. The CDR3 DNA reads TGTGCCAGCTACGACAGGGGAGGGACCGGGGAGCTGTTTTTT.

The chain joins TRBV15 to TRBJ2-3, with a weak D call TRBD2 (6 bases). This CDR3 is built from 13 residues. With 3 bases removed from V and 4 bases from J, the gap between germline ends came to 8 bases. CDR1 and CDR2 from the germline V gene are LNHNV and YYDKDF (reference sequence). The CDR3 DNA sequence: TGTGCCACCAGCAGCGGGAGACCAGATACGCAGTATTTT. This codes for CATSSGRPDTQYF.

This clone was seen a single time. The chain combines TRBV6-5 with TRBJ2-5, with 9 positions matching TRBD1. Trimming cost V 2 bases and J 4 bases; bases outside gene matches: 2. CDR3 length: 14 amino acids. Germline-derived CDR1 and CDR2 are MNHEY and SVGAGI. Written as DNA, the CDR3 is TGTGCCAGCAGTTACCGGACAGGGGCAGAGACCCAGTACTTC. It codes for CASSYRTGAETQYF.

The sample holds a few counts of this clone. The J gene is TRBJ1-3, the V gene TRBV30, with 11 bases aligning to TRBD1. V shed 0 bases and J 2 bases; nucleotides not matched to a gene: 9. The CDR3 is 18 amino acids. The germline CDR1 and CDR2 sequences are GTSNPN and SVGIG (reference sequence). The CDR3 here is CAWSVGDRGIVAGNTIYF. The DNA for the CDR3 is TGTGCCTGGAGTGTAGGGGACAGGGGGATTGTGGCTGGAAACACCATATATTTT.